The rows below give T cell receptor beta chains drawn from one sample of a study of blood T cell repertoires in COVID-19. Using immunoSEQ multiplex PCR, the repertoire was profiled, and TCRdb retains in-frame clones only, with some absent. The sample carries some 460,000 clones, 75% to 90% recorded once. The sample was peripheral blood. All receptors derive from a woman aged 25 to 45 with acute or convalescent COVID-19. Each CDR3 is given with its conserved first and last residue. Each record gives: V gene, clone size, D gene, J gene, CDR3 protein, CDR3 DNA. A D gene is named only where the DNA matches it firmly. Size values are once, few and many counts, or a class for expanded clones, and some rows have none.

>TRBV6-5|-|-|TRBJ1-6
CASTRVTNSPLHF
TGTGCCAGCACCAGGGTAACGAATTCACCCCTCCACTTT
>TRBV5-4|-|TRBD1|TRBJ1-6
CASSLSATGGDPTEF
TGTGCCAGCAGCTTGTCCGCGACAGGGGGCGACCCGACGGAGTTT
>TRBV27|-|-|TRBJ2-7
CASSYGGGPYEQYF
TGTGCCAGCAGTTATGGGGGGGGGCCCTACGAGCAGTACTTC
>TRBV7-8|few|TRBD1|TRBJ2-5
CASSFDRGRETQYF
TGTGCCAGCAGCTTTGACAGGGGGCGGGAGACCCAGTACTTC
>TRBV27|-|TRBD1|TRBJ2-7
CASSLTGTGNYEQYF
TGTGCCAGCAGTTTGACCGGGACAGGGAACTACGAGCAGTACTTC
>TRBV4-2|-|TRBD1|TRBJ2-7
CASSQDRIGVVRGLNYEQYF
TGTGCCAGCAGCCAAGATCGGATTGGGGTGGTTAGGGGGCTTAACTACGAGCAGTACTTC
>TRBV5-6|-|-|TRBJ2-7
CASSLGPSSYEQYF
TGTGCCAGCAGCTTGGGGCCAAGCTCCTACGAGCAGTACTTC
>TRBV19|-|TRBD1|TRBJ2-7
CASRTTGVSSYEQYF
TGTGCCAGTAGGACGACAGGGGTCAGCTCCTACGAGCAGTACTTC
>TRBV6-5|-|TRBD2|TRBJ2-7
CASRGTSFDEQYF
TGTGCCAGCAGGGGGACTAGCTTTGACGAGCAGTACTTC
>TRBV19|-|TRBD1|TRBJ2-3
CASSTGGQGRDTQYF
TGTGCCAGTAGTACCGGTGGACAGGGAAGAGATACGCAGTATTTT
>TRBV2|-|TRBD1|TRBJ1-5
CASRGDSQPQHF
TGTGCCAGCAGAGGGGACAGTCAGCCCCAGCATTTT